This is a list of T cell receptor beta chains from one sample in a study of Ad26.COV2.S vaccination and SARS-CoV-2 variants. Some clones are missing from TCRdb's copy, which holds only in-frame ones; the method was immunoSEQ multiplex PCR. The sample holds about 98,000 clones; less than 85% are singletons and the top ten take 17%. The material sequenced was peripheral blood, taken after recovery from COVID-19. These receptors were collected from a human donor who had recovered from COVID-19. Each CDR3 is given with its conserved first and last residue. The order of the fields is V gene, J gene, CDR3 protein.

v_gene: TRBV4-2; j_gene: TRBJ2-3; CDR3aa: CASSQDGDREYF
v_gene: TRBV27; j_gene: TRBJ1-4; CDR3aa: CASSPRGEKLFF
v_gene: TRBV5-6; j_gene: TRBJ2-3; CDR3aa: CASSLAGSAGGLTDTQYF
v_gene: TRBV5-1; j_gene: TRBJ1-1; CDR3aa: CASSLVAAGNTEAFF
v_gene: TRBV6-6; j_gene: TRBJ1-1; CDR3aa: CASLRGSEAFF
v_gene: TRBV27; j_gene: TRBJ2-3; CDR3aa: CASSLSGWSDTQYF
v_gene: TRBV5-1; j_gene: TRBJ2-5; CDR3aa: CASSLGGQVQTETQYF
v_gene: TRBV7-2; j_gene: TRBJ1-1; CDR3aa: CASSWREGTEAFF
v_gene: TRBV6-6; j_gene: TRBJ1-2; CDR3aa: CASRQTTAYGYTF
v_gene: TRBV4-3; j_gene: TRBJ2-1; CDR3aa: CASSQVVAGGDNEQFF
v_gene: TRBV11-2; j_gene: TRBJ2-2; CDR3aa: CASSVLGPTGELFF
v_gene: TRBV6-6; j_gene: TRBJ1-2; CDR3aa: CASSPQGFSGYTF
v_gene: TRBV6-5; j_gene: TRBJ2-5; CDR3aa: CASRADGETQYF
v_gene: TRBV6-5; j_gene: TRBJ1-6; CDR3aa: CASYTGRNSPLHF
v_gene: TRBV6-5; j_gene: TRBJ2-3; CDR3aa: CASSYGTVADTQYF
v_gene: TRBV28; j_gene: TRBJ1-2; CDR3aa: CASTPPRTEFYGYTF
v_gene: TRBV3-1/TRBV3-2; j_gene: TRBJ1-1; CDR3aa: CASSAGRDTEAFF
v_gene: TRBV4-1; j_gene: TRBJ1-6; CDR3aa: CASSSRTGGLSTYNSPLHF
v_gene: TRBV19; j_gene: TRBJ1-5; CDR3aa: CASSIDFDRPLGQPQHF
v_gene: TRBV11-2; j_gene: TRBJ2-2; CDR3aa: CASSFLRATNTGELFF
v_gene: TRBV20-1; j_gene: TRBJ1-1; CDR3aa: CSARDDEAFF
v_gene: TRBV4-1; j_gene: TRBJ2-3; CDR3aa: CASSQDRRTPLVSTQYF
v_gene: TRBV27; j_gene: TRBJ1-4; CDR3aa: CASSPMFSTNEKLFF